The clone carrying this T cell receptor beta chain came up a few times. As yet, its antigen is unknown. The PCR had 60 Vbeta and 13 Jbeta primers. TCRdb's table, derived via immunoSEQ multiplex PCR, lists solely in-frame clones and lacks some. The profile covers some 150,000 clones, with around 72% appearing a single time and approximately 4.3% taken by the ten largest. This sample is drawn from a study of cytomegalovirus exposure and HLA in healthy donors. The study's findings and limits: The study flagged approximately 180 TCR beta chains as cytomegalovirus-associated.

Germline trimming cut 5 bases from V and 5 bases from J; bases unmatched to any gene: 9. Germline V gives CDR1 SGHVS, CDR2 FNYEAQ. The CDR3 has 16 residues. The receptor was derived from a young man in good health and CMV-seropositive. Sequencing input: PBMCs. The chain joins TRBV7-6 to TRBJ2-1; 10 bases are a match to TRBD2. This CDR3 is CASSPFETSGDNEQFF. CDR3 bases: TGTGCCAGCAGCCCTTTCGAAACTAGCGGGGACAATGAGCAGTTCTTC.